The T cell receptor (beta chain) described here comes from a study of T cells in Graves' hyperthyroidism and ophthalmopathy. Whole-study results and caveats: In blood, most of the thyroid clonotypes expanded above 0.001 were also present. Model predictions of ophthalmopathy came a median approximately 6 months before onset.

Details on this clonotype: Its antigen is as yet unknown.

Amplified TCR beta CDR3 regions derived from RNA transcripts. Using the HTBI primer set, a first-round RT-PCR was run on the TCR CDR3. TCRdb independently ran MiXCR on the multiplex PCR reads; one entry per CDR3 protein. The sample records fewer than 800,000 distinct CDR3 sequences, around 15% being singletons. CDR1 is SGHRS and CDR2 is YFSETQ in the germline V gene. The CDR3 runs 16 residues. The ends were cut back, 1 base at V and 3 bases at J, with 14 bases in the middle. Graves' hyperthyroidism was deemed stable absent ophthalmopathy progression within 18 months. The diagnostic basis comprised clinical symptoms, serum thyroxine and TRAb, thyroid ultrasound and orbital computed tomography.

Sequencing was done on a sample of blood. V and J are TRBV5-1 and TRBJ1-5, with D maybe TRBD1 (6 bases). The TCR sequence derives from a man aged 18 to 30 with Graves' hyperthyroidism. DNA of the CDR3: TGCGCCAGCAGCTTGTTTCCGGGGGCCCCCAATCAGCCCCAGCATTTT. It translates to CASSLFPGAPNQPQHF.